These 9 T cell receptor beta chains share one sample of origin, sequenced in a study of cytomegalovirus exposure and HLA in healthy donors. Amplification used 60 Vbeta primers and 13 Jbeta primers. Only in-frame clones appear in the TCRdb table, and some are missing; sequencing was by immunoSEQ multiplex PCR. Of around 62,000 clones in the sample, around 75% were seen once. Sequencing was performed on PBMCs. The receptors shown here come from a man between 60 and 75 years old in good health and CMV-seropositive.

This clone was seen more than once but under ten times. The chain has TRBV5-1 and TRBJ1-3; no clear D. The germline gives CDR1 SGHRS, CDR2 YFSETQ. CDR3 length equals 15 residues. With 4 bases removed from V and 0 bases from J, the gap between germline ends came to 11 bases. The CDR3 here is CASSRAEGSGNTIYF. DNA of the CDR3: TGCGCCAGCAGCCGCGCTGAGGGCTCTGGAAACACCATATATTTT.

The chain combines TRBV5-1 with TRBJ2-1; 7 bases are a match to TRBD1. Germline-derived CDR1 and CDR2 are SGHRS and YFSETQ. This CDR3 region has 16 residues. The V and J ends lost 2 bases and 0 bases, in that order; junction bases with no gene match: 5. The CDR3 reads CASSLFSGGSYNEQFF. The CDR3 bases are TGCGCCAGCAGCTTATTCTCAGGGGGCTCCTACAATGAGCAGTTCTTC.

The rearrangement uses TRBV5-1 and TRBJ1-1; D call uncertain. Germline V lookup: CDR1 SGHRS, CDR2 YFSETQ. Trimming took off 6 bases at V and 5 bases at J, with 17 bases between the two ends. The CDR3 length is 14 residues. CDR3 amino acids: CASTREGRGTEAFF. CDR3 coding DNA: TGCGCCAGCACCCGCGAGGGAAGAGGGACTGAAGCTTTCTTT.

The chain combines TRBV7-6 with TRBJ2-3; 10 bases are shared with TRBD2. This CDR3 is built from 15 residues. Unmatched junction bases numbered 9, after V lost 8 bases and J lost 4 bases. Germline CDR1 SGHVS, CDR2 FNYEAQ. The CDR3 loop is CASSRSGGAADTQYF. CDR3 in DNA: TGTGCCAGCTCACGGAGCGGGGGGGCCGCAGATACGCAGTATTTT.

The chain recombines TRBV9 with TRBJ2-1, with TRBD2 matching 9 bases. The V gene end was trimmed by 3 bases and the J gene end by 4 bases; junction bases not matched to a gene: 11. Germline assignment: CDR1 SGDLS and CDR2 YYNGEE. This CDR3 is built from 17 residues. The CDR3 DNA is TGTGCCAGCAGCGGCGGCCCGGTGGCGGGAGGGTACAATGAGCAGTTCTTC. Translation gives CASSGGPVAGGYNEQFF.

This clone showed up just once. This chain links TRBV6-6 with TRBJ1-1; the D is unclear. CDR3 length: 13 amino acids. The germline V and J ends were trimmed by 0 bases and 8 bases, with 10 bases remaining between them. Per the germline V gene, CDR1 is MNHNY and CDR2 is SVGAGI (reference sequence). CDR3: CASSYSKGGEAFF. CDR3 in DNA: TGTGCCAGCAGTTACTCGAAGGGAGGGGAAGCTTTCTTT.

The genes are TRBV5-5 and TRBJ1-5; TRBD1 is a possible D gene (5 bases). Between the trimmed V and J ends, which lost 0 bases and 0 bases, there was a span of 10 bases. In germline, CDR1 is SGHKS, CDR2 YYEKEE (reference sequence). This CDR3 is built from 16 residues. The CDR3 spells CASSLVGTGSNQPQHF. In nucleotides, the CDR3 is TGTGCCAGCAGCTTGGTGGGTACAGGTAGCAATCAGCCCCAGCATTTT. Combining the CDR3 with reference TRBV5-5 and TRBJ1-5 gives the whole variable domain DAGVTQSPTHLIKTRGQQVTLRCSPISGHKSVSWYQQVLGQGPQFIFQYYEKEERGRGNFPDRFSARQFPNYSSELNVNALLLGDSALYLCASSLVGTGSNQPQHFGDGTRLSIL.

This chain joins TRBV7-2 and TRBJ2-3; 14 nucleotides agree with TRBD2. Germline CDR1 and CDR2: SGHTA and FQGNSA. V was pared by 5 bases and J by 7 bases, with 5 bases of the junction left unmatched. CDR3 length: 15 residues. The CDR3 is CASSPTSGGAYTQYF. The CDR3 DNA reads TGTGCCAGCAGCCCGACTAGCGGGGGGGCATATACGCAGTATTTT.

J is TRBJ1-5 and V is TRBV5-6; no clear D. The CDR3 runs to 14 residues. V was clipped by 2 bases and J by 4 bases, with 10 bases between them. In germline, CDR1 is SGHDT, CDR2 YYEEEE. The CDR3 sequence is CASSFRRRNQPQHF. DNA of the CDR3: TGTGCCAGCAGCTTTCGGCGGAGGAATCAGCCCCAGCATTTT.